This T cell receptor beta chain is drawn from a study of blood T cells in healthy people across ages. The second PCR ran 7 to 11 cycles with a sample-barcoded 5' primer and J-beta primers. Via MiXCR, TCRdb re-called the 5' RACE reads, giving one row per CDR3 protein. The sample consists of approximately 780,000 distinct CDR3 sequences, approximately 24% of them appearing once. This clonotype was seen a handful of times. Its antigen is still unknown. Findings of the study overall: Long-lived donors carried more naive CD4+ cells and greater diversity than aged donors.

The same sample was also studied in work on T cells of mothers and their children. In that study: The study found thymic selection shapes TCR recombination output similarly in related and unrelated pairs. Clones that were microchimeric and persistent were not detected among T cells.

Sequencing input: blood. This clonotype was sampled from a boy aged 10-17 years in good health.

CDR3 DNA sequence: TGTGCCAGCAGCAAAGGACAGGGGGCATATGGCTACACCTTC. As protein: CASSKGQGAYGYTF. The chain links TRBV21-1 to TRBJ1-2; TRBD1, the D gene given by the table, was not confirmed from the DNA. TRBV21-1 has pseudogene status. The CDR3 has 14 amino acids.